Below, 32 T cell receptor beta chains from the same sample are listed, as sequenced in a study of cytomegalovirus exposure and HLA in healthy donors. Some clones are missing from TCRdb's copy, which holds only in-frame ones; the method was immunoSEQ multiplex PCR. The table lists 130,000 or so clones, under 90% of them singletons. Sequences were obtained from PBMCs. The receptors were sampled from a woman in her thirties in good health and CMV-seronegative.

J is TRBJ2-3 and V is TRBV6-1; maybe TRBD2 (6 bases). The CDR3 has 17 amino acids. The germline CDR1 and CDR2 sequences are MNHNS and SASEGT. V lost 0 bases, J lost 3 bases, and 16 bases lay in between. The CDR3 region is CASSEAEFAGITDTQYF. For the CDR3, the DNA is TGTGCCAGCAGTGAAGCGGAATTCGCGGGGATTACAGATACGCAGTATTTT.

This rearrangement joins TRBV27 to TRBJ2-1; 7 positions agree with TRBD1. The CDR3 sequence is 13 residues long. Unmatched junction bases numbered 9, after V lost 6 bases and J lost 10 bases. Germline lookup yields CDR1 MNHEY and CDR2 SMNVEV (reference sequence). Here the CDR3 reads CASSLIRGHEQFF. The CDR3 nucleotides are TGTGCCAGCAGCTTGATTAGGGGGCACGAGCAGTTCTTC.

This sequence joins TRBV11-3 and TRBJ2-3, with TRBD2 matching over 7 bases. The CDR3 is made up of 17 amino acids. V lost 2 bases and J lost 0; bases outside the gene matches: 8. Germline-derived CDR1 and CDR2 are SGHNT and YENEEA. The CDR3 nucleotides are TGTGCCAGCAGCTTAACGGTCCTAGCGGCTAGCACAGATACGCAGTATTTT. Its protein product is CASSLTVLAASTDTQYF. Supplemented by reference TRBV11-3 and TRBJ2-3, the full variable domain reads EAGVVQSPRYKIIEKKQPVAFWCNPISGHNTLYWYLQNLGQGPELLIRYENEEAVDDSQLPKDRFSAERLKGVDSTLKIQPAELGDSAVYLCASSLTVLAASTDTQYFGPGTRLTVL.

The rearrangement links TRBV13 to TRBJ1-4, with TRBD1 matching 9 bases. V lost 3 bases and J lost 7; bases outside the gene matches: 9. This CDR3 is built from 16 residues. CDR1 and CDR2 (germline): PRHDT, FYEKMQ (reference sequence). CDR3: CASSLGPDRGGEKLFF. The CDR3 DNA sequence: TGTGCCAGCAGCTTGGGACCGGACAGGGGAGGTGAAAAACTGTTTTTT.

The gene calls are TRBV2 and TRBJ1-2; unclear D gene. Germline values: CDR1 SNHLY, CDR2 FYNNEI. This CDR3 is built from 14 residues. The V gene lost 6 bases and the J gene lost 1 base, with 12 bases spanning the gap. This CDR3 reads CASRPSGGNYGYTF. DNA of the CDR3: TGTGCCAGCAGGCCCAGCGGTGGTAACTATGGCTACACCTTC.

The chain couples TRBV5-1 to TRBJ1-1; D is unclear. Deletions cut 2 bases from V and 0 bases from J, with 5 bases between. This CDR3 is 13 amino acids long. Germline assignment: CDR1 SGHRS and CDR2 YFSETQ. CDR3 sequence (DNA): TGCGCCAGCAGCTTCGGGATGAACACTGAAGCTTTCTTT. It specifies CASSFGMNTEAFF.

In regard to this clone: The identical CDR3 is also encoded by other nucleotide sequences in the sample. This sequence joins TRBV7-2 and TRBJ1-1; TRBD1 is a possible D gene (5 bases). The CDR3 runs 14 residues. CDR1 is SGHTA, CDR2 FQGNSA, per germline. With 3 bases removed from V and 5 bases from J, the gap between germline ends came to 13 bases. The CDR3: CASSLGQGSTEAFF. The CDR3 nucleotides are TGTGCCAGCAGCTTGGGGCAGGGTAGTACTGAAGCTTTCTTT. Combining the CDR3 with reference TRBV7-2 and TRBJ1-1 gives the whole variable domain GAGVSQSPSNKVTEKGKDVELRCDPISGHTALYWYRQSLGQGLEFLIYFQGNSAPDKSGLPSDRFSAERTGGSVSTLTIQRTQQEDSAVYLCASSLGQGSTEAFFGQGTRLTVV.

The chain links TRBV4-3 to TRBJ2-2, with 7 bases fitting TRBD2. Per germline, CDR1 LGHNA and CDR2 YSLEER. The CDR3 runs 16 residues. Losses at the gene ends were 0 bases for V and 1 base for J; bases not matched to a gene: 2. In nucleotides, the CDR3 is TGCGCCAGCAGCCAAGATGGCGGGGGGAACACCGGGGAGCTGTTTTTT. This encodes CASSQDGGGNTGELFF.

V usage is TRBV20-1 and J usage is TRBJ1-1; D might be TRBD1 (6 bases). Between the trimmed V and J ends, which lost 6 bases and 8 bases, there was a span of 13 bases. This CDR3 is 11 amino acids long. Germline V lookup: CDR1 DFQATT, CDR2 SNEGSKA (reference sequence). DNA of the CDR3: TGCAGTGCCCAGGGGAAGGTGGAAGCTTTCTTT. The encoded protein is CSAQGKVEAFF.

This clone was seen a handful of times. The chain combines TRBV11-2 with TRBJ1-2; the D is unclear. The CDR3 covers 13 residues. Looked up from germline, CDR1 is SGHAT and CDR2 is FQNNGV. Trimming took 1 base from V and 8 from J, leaving 11 bases between them. CDR3 amino acids: CASSLVAAEGYTF. CDR3 DNA: TGTGCCAGCAGCTTAGTGGCGGCGGAAGGCTACACCTTC.

V and J are TRBV5-4 and TRBJ2-5; 10 bases match TRBD1. The J segment lost 1 base and the V segment lost 4 bases, leaving 4 bases of the junction unmatched. The V gene's germline CDR1 is SGHNT and CDR2 YYREEE (reference sequence). CDR3 size: 15 residues. CDR3 residues: CASSGRDRGQETQYF. CDR3 coding DNA: TGTGCCAGCAGCGGAAGGGACAGGGGCCAAGAGACCCAGTACTTC.

The chain uses TRBV19 and TRBJ1-3; possible D gene TRBD1, 6 bases. Germline V gene lookup returns CDR1 LNHDA and CDR2 SQIVND (reference sequence). This CDR3 has 16 residues. V shed 2 bases and J shed 3 bases, with 14 bases lying between them. The CDR3 bases are TGTGCCAGTAGTATAACCCCAGGGGCGTTTGGAAACACCATATATTTT. The encoded protein is CASSITPGAFGNTIYF.

A note on this clone: Within the sample, other DNA sequences also encode this same CDR3. The chain couples TRBV7-2 to TRBJ2-3, with 12 positions matching TRBD2. The V segment lost 0 bases and the J segment 6 bases; nucleotides outside the gene matches: 4. The CDR3 has 16 amino acids. The germline V gene has CDR1 SGHTA and CDR2 FQGNSA. DNA for the CDR3: TGTGCCAGCAGCTTAGCACTAGCGGGGGGTACCGATACGCAGTATTTT. Translated, it gives CASSLALAGGTDTQYF.

The chain combines TRBV27 with TRBJ1-1; D uncertain. The length of the CDR3 is 13 residues. Trimming cost V 10 bases and J 1 base, with 13 bases left between them. The germline V gene has CDR1 MNHEY and CDR2 SMNVEV (reference sequence). CDR3 loop: CATLNSRNTEAFF. The CDR3 coding sequence is TGTGCCACTCTGAACAGCCGGAACACTGAAGCTTTCTTT.

This chain uses TRBV27 with TRBJ1-3; D may be TRBD1 (5 bases). The V end lost 0 bases, the J end lost 4 bases, and 13 bases lay between the germline ends. CDR1 and CDR2 (germline): MNHEY, SMNVEV (reference sequence). The CDR3 length is 16 residues. CDR3 amino acids: CASSLSGTREGNTIYF. CDR3 nucleotides: TGTGCCAGCAGTTTATCCGGGACTCGGGAGGGAAACACCATATATTTT.

The J gene is TRBJ1-2, the V gene TRBV12-5; a possible D gene is TRBD1 (6 bases). This CDR3 comprises 14 residues. CDR1 is LGHNT, CDR2 FRNRAP, per germline. V shed 6 bases and J shed 0 bases, with 11 bases lying between them. CDR3 nucleotide sequence: TGTGCTAGTGGACCCCGGACAGCTAACTATGGCTACACCTTC. It specifies CASGPRTANYGYTF.

The CDR3 DNA is TGTGCCAGCAGCTTTACGTTGTCAGACTCTGGAAACACCATATATTTT. It encodes CASSFTLSDSGNTIYF. V usage is TRBV5-8 and J usage is TRBJ1-3; unclear D gene. With 2 bases removed from V and 0 bases from J, the gap between germline ends came to 12 bases. Germline CDR1 reads SGHTS; CDR2 reads YDEGEE. CDR3 length equals 16 residues.

The V call is TRBV4-3, the J call TRBJ1-6; no definite D call. The ends were cut back, 4 bases at V and 7 bases at J, with 14 bases in the middle. CDR3 length equals 15 residues. CDR1 is LGHNA, CDR2 YSLEER, per germline. Written as DNA, the CDR3 is TGCGCCAGCAGCCGATCGGATCCGGGGAATTCACCCCTCCACTTT. It translates to CASSRSDPGNSPLHF.

This clone was detected only once. The chain recombines TRBV18 with TRBJ1-1; D unclear. Trimming cost V 3 bases and J 6 bases, with 17 bases left between them. Germline lookup yields CDR1 KGHSH and CDR2 LQKENI. This CDR3 is 15 amino acids long. In DNA form, the CDR3 reads TGTGCCAGCTCACCCTCGACGGGAGAGGTCCCTGAAGCTTTCTTT. This codes for CASSPSTGEVPEAFF.

In its sample, this clone was seen once. The chain links TRBV30 to TRBJ2-5, with TRBD1 matching 8 bases. The V segment lost 1 base and the J segment 4 bases; nucleotides outside the gene matches: 2. The CDR3 has 13 amino acids. CDR1 is GTSNPN and CDR2 is SVGIG in the germline V gene (reference sequence). The CDR3 reads CAWSADRGETQYF. CDR3 coding DNA: TGTGCCTGGAGTGCCGACAGGGGAGAGACCCAGTACTTC.

The chain joins TRBV9 to TRBJ2-3, with D tentatively TRBD2 (6 bases). CDR3 length equals 15 residues. Germline CDR1 SGDLS, CDR2 YYNGEE. V gave up 4 bases and J gave up 2 bases, with 14 bases separating them. CDR3 coding DNA: TGTGCCAGCAGCTTGCGGACTACCTCCACAGATACGCAGTATTTT. Residues: CASSLRTTSTDTQYF.

This chain uses TRBV18 with TRBJ1-4; 8 nucleotides agree with TRBD1. Losses at the gene ends were 3 bases for V and 0 bases for J; bases not matched to a gene: 0. Germline V gene sequence: CDR1 KGHSH, CDR2 LQKENI. This CDR3 comprises 15 residues. The chain's CDR3 is CASSPRGPTNEKLFF. CDR3 nucleotide sequence: TGTGCCAGCTCACCCAGGGGGCCAACTAATGAAAAACTGTTTTTT.

V usage is TRBV9 and J usage is TRBJ1-4; D gene ambiguous. Germline V gene data show CDR1 as SGDLS and CDR2 as YYNGEE. CDR3 size: 15 residues. V lost 0 bases, J lost 0 bases, and 6 bases lay in between. CDR3 sequence reads: CASSVGRSTNEKLFF. DNA for the CDR3: TGTGCCAGCAGCGTAGGCAGGTCAACTAATGAAAAACTGTTTTTT.

The chain has TRBV2 and TRBJ1-1, with D possibly being TRBD1 (6 bases). The V and J ends lost 2 bases and 4 bases respectively, with 14 bases between them. CDR3 length: 15 residues. Germline CDR1 reads SNHLY; CDR2 reads FYNNEI. CDR3 residues: CASSETAGVGTEAFF. In DNA form, the CDR3 reads TGTGCCAGCAGTGAAACGGCAGGGGTGGGCACTGAAGCTTTCTTT.

This chain links TRBV30 with TRBJ1-2; TRBD1 is a possible D gene (5 bases). Germline assignment: CDR1 GTSNPN and CDR2 SVGIG (reference sequence). This CDR3 region has 13 residues. V was pared by 1 base and J by 4 bases, with 10 bases between. CDR3 coding DNA: TGTGCCTGGAGTGAGCAGGGTGGCTATGGCTACACCTTC. The encoded protein is CAWSEQGGYGYTF.

The chain uses TRBV19 and TRBJ2-7; D perhaps matches TRBD1 (5 bases). Germline V lookup: CDR1 LNHDA, CDR2 SQIVND (reference sequence). The ends were cut back, 6 bases at V and 9 bases at J, with 21 bases in the middle. CDR3 length equals 14 residues. The CDR3: CASSRTFSPEGQYF. The CDR3 DNA reads as TGTGCCAGTAGCCGGACATTTTCCCCGGAAGGGCAGTACTTC.

The J gene is TRBJ1-6, the V gene TRBV6-6, with D possibly matching TRBD1 (5 bases). Germline V gene lookup returns CDR1 MNHNY and CDR2 SVGAGI (reference sequence). Trimming pared 6 bases from V and 14 bases from J, leaving 20 bases between. CDR3 size: 14 residues. The CDR3 DNA reads TGTGCCAGCAGAACCTGGCAGGGAAGGGTGGCCCTCCACTTT. It translates to CASRTWQGRVALHF.

The rearrangement uses TRBV30 and TRBJ2-2; D is unclear. Germline CDR1 and CDR2: GTSNPN and SVGIG (reference sequence). The CDR3 runs 12 residues. Trimming removed 4 bases at V and 11 bases at J, with 14 bases between. CDR3 DNA: TGTGCCTGGACAGGTAGTGTTGGAGAGCTGTTTTTT. It translates to CAWTGSVGELFF.

The chain uses TRBV6-1 and TRBJ2-6; TRBD2 agrees at 7 bases. This CDR3 has 16 amino acids. Looked up from germline, CDR1 is MNHNS and CDR2 is SASEGT. V was pared by 2 bases and J by 2 bases, with 3 bases of the junction left unmatched. CDR3 loop: CASSEWGGTGANVLTF. The CDR3, as DNA: TGTGCCAGCAGTGAATGGGGGGGAACTGGGGCCAACGTCCTGACTTTC.

The chain couples TRBV11-3 to TRBJ2-1; 7 nucleotides align to TRBD2. The V and J ends lost 4 bases and 1 base, in that order; junction bases with no gene match: 4. Germline V gene lookup returns CDR1 SGHNT and CDR2 YENEEA. This CDR3 has 15 residues. In DNA, the CDR3 is TGTGCCAGCAGCTCGAATAGCGGGTCCTACAATGAGCAGTTCTTC. This gives the protein CASSSNSGSYNEQFF.

This chain uses TRBV7-9 with TRBJ2-7, with a tentative D call TRBD2 (5 bases). The germline V and J ends were trimmed by 1 base and 2 bases, with 9 bases remaining between them. This CDR3 has 14 residues. The V gene's germline CDR1 is SEHNR and CDR2 FQNEAQ (reference sequence). Here the CDR3 reads CASSLDFGTYEQYF. In DNA form, the CDR3 reads TGTGCCAGCAGCTTAGATTTCGGGACCTACGAGCAGTACTTC.

V is TRBV27 and J is TRBJ2-7, with 9 bases aligning to TRBD1. V trimming: 10 bases; J trimming: 2 bases; junction bases outside the gene matches: 9. The CDR3 length is 14 residues. Germline lookup yields CDR1 MNHEY and CDR2 SMNVEV (reference sequence). The CDR3 spells CATPPGTGTYEQYF. The CDR3 coding sequence is TGTGCCACTCCCCCCGGGACAGGGACCTACGAGCAGTACTTC.